The 3 T cell receptor beta chains listed next were all sequenced from one sample in a study of T-cell reconstitution after alpha-beta-depleted transplantation in children. Preparation of the TCRbeta library was carried out with unique molecular identifiers. TCRdb re-analysed the PCR reads in MiXCR, keeping a single row per CDR3 protein. Here the sample spans around 600,000 distinct CDR3 sequences, about 21% being singletons. The input for sequencing was PBMCs, mostly from graft donor cells, taken 360 days after TCRalphabeta/CD19-depleted stem cell transplant. All receptors come from a boy under two years old who had a stem cell transplant for acute myeloid leukemia, so the T cells may come from the graft donor.

This clonotype has more than one count but fewer than ten. The chain links TRBV6-1 to TRBJ1-5; TRBD1 matches at 8 bases. Germline lookup yields CDR1 MNHNS and CDR2 SASEGT. V lost 10 bases to trimming and J lost 2 bases; unmatched junction nucleotides: 7. CDR3 size: 14 residues. The CDR3, as DNA: TGTGCCACCAAGACAGGGGCAGGCAATCAGCCCCAGCATTTT. As protein: CATKTGAGNQPQHF.

The rearrangement uses TRBV5-6 and TRBJ1-2, with 12 nucleotides matching TRBD1. The CDR3 sequence is 15 residues long. Germline V lookup: CDR1 SGHDT, CDR2 YYEEEE. J lost 7 bases, V lost 4 bases, and 8 bases had no gene match. This CDR3 reads CASSAAGTGGLGYTF. CDR3 in DNA: TGTGCCAGCAGCGCCGCCGGGACAGGGGGCCTTGGCTACACCTTC. The whole variable domain, remainder taken from reference TRBV5-6 and TRBJ1-2, is DAGVTQSPTHLIKTRGQQVTLRCSPKSGHDTVSWYQQALGQGPQFIFQYYEEEERQRGNFPDRFSGHQFPNYSSELNVNALLLGDSALYLCASSAAGTGGLGYTFGSGTRLTVV.

This clonotype was found many times. The V call is TRBV4-1, the J call TRBJ2-5; D tentatively fits TRBD1 or TRBD2 (5 bases each). The CDR3 loop spans 15 amino acids. Trimming cost V 4 bases and J 4 bases, with 16 bases left between them. Germline V gives CDR1 MGHRA, CDR2 YSYEKL. CDR3 region: CASSLGTWGAETQYF. CDR3 nucleotide sequence: TGCGCCAGCAGCCTGGGGACGTGGGGTGCAGAGACCCAGTACTTC.